The rows below give T cell receptor beta chains drawn from one sample of a study of CD8+ T cells in alopecia areata. Clones were sequenced by immunoSEQ multiplex PCR, and TCRdb holds only the in-frame ones, with some missing. This sample has 150,000 or so clones, with more than 40% found just once. The sequenced sample consisted of CD4+ T cells sorted from blood. Source of these receptors: a human donor with alopecia areata. Each CDR3 is given with its conserved first and last residue. The D gene is left open where the match is weak. Size tells how often a clone was seen (once, few, many) or the class of an expanded clone, and some rows leave it out.

>-|TRBD1|TRBJ2-7|TRBV6-5
CASSYSTGQGYEQYF
TGTGCCAGCAGTTATTCAACGGGACAGGGCTACGAGCAGTACTTC
>-|-|TRBJ1-4|TRBV7-9
CASSQEGWMANEKLFF
TGTGCCAGCAGCCAAGAAGGGTGGATGGCTAATGAAAAACTGTTTTTT
>once|-|TRBJ2-7|TRBV29-1
CSVEGHWGGEQYF
TGCAGCGTTGAAGGTCACTGGGGCGGCGAGCAGTACTTC
>-|TRBD2|TRBJ2-3|TRBV30
CAWSRGLAADTQYF
TGTGCCTGGAGTAGGGGACTAGCAGCAGATACGCAGTATTTT
>-|-|TRBJ1-1|TRBV29-1
CSVARENTEAFF
TGCAGCGTCGCCAGGGAAAACACTGAAGCTTTCTTT
>few|TRBD1|TRBJ1-1|TRBV29-1
CSGQGSTEAFF
TGCAGCGGACAGGGGAGCACTGAAGCTTTCTTT
>-|-|TRBJ2-7|TRBV11-2
CASTPPAGRPSDYEQYF
TGTGCCAGCACCCCTCCAGCGGGCCGACCATCAGACTACGAGCAGTACTTC
>-|-|TRBJ2-4|TRBV2
CASSERLAKNIQYF
TGTGCCAGCAGTGAACGGCTAGCCAAAAACATTCAGTACTTC
>-|TRBD1|TRBJ1-2|TRBV29-1
CSVDPGTDYYGYTF
TGCAGCGTTGACCCCGGGACAGACTACTATGGCTACACCTTC
>-|-|TRBJ2-7|TRBV5-1
CASSWKDSSYEQYF
TGCGCCAGCAGCTGGAAGGACAGCTCCTACGAGCAGTACTTC
>-|TRBD2|TRBJ2-5|TRBV5-1
CASSLVGSGVWTQYF
TGCGCCAGCAGCTTGGTAGGGAGCGGGGTTTGGACCCAGTACTTC
>-|-|TRBJ1-5|TRBV5-1
CASSLGGMRQPQHF
TGCGCCAGCAGCTTGGGGGGCATGCGGCAGCCCCAGCATTTT
>-|TRBD1|TRBJ1-5|TRBV5-1
CASSLGQGDQPQHF
TGCGCCAGCAGCTTGGGGCAGGGGGATCAGCCCCAGCATTTT
>-|-|TRBJ1-5|TRBV30
CAWSGGGEQPQHF
TGTGCCTGGAGCGGTGGGGGAGAACAGCCCCAGCATTTT
>few|-|TRBJ2-3|TRBV29-1
CSVKAPDTQYF
TGCAGCGTTAAGGCACCTGATACGCAGTATTTT
>few|-|TRBJ2-3|TRBV28
CASSFPTDTQYF
TGTGCCAGCAGTTTTCCCACAGATACGCAGTATTTT
>few|-|TRBJ1-1|TRBV5-1
CASSLDRGWSVEAFF
TGCGCCAGCAGCTTGGATCGGGGGTGGTCGGTTGAAGCTTTCTTT
>-|-|TRBJ2-7|TRBV7-2
CASSLSGPYEQYF
TGTGCCAGCAGCTTATCGGGACCCTACGAGCAGTACTTC
>-|-|TRBJ2-1|TRBV28
CASRSIRRNEQFF
TGTGCCAGCAGGTCCATCCGGCGAAATGAGCAGTTCTTC
>-|-|TRBJ2-2|TRBV5-1
CASSLERTGKRELFF
TGCGCCAGCAGCTTGGAACGTACAGGGAAGCGGGAGCTGTTTTTT
>-|TRBD1|TRBJ2-7|TRBV6-5
CASRMGQGIYEQYF
TGTGCCAGCAGAATGGGACAGGGGATTTACGAGCAGTACTTC
>-|-|TRBJ2-3|TRBV5-4
CASSSSDTQYF
TGTGCCAGCAGCTCCTCAGATACGCAGTATTTT
>few|-|TRBJ2-7|TRBV10-3
CAISNRAEQYF
TGTGCCATCAGTAATAGGGCCGAGCAGTACTTC
>few|-|TRBJ1-5|TRBV7-2
CASSPRATEAQPQHF
TGTGCCAGCAGCCCCCGGGCGACAGAGGCTCAGCCCCAGCATTTT
>-|-|TRBJ1-4|TRBV2
CASSERGTNEKLFF
TGTGCCAGCAGTGAACGGGGGACTAATGAAAAACTGTTTTTT
>once|TRBD1|TRBJ2-5|TRBV7-3
CASSRTGGKETQYF
TGTGCCAGCAGCAGAACAGGGGGGAAAGAGACCCAGTACTTC
>once|-|TRBJ2-1|TRBV9
CASSGDIRYEQFF
TGTGCCAGCAGCGGTGACATTCGGTATGAGCAGTTCTTC
>-|TRBD1|TRBJ2-7|TRBV18
CASSSLQGYEQYF
TGTGCCAGCTCATCACTACAGGGGTACGAGCAGTACTTC
>once|TRBD1|TRBJ2-7|TRBV5-1
CASSNRDRDSYEQYF
TGCGCCAGCAGTAACCGGGACAGGGACTCCTACGAGCAGTACTTC
>few|TRBD2|TRBJ2-5|TRBV6-5
CATTQTSGMSETQYF
TGTGCCACCACTCAGACTAGCGGAATGTCCGAGACCCAGTACTTC
>few|-|TRBJ2-7|TRBV25-1
CASSELGANLLREQYF
TGTGCCAGCAGTGAATTAGGGGCGAACCTACTAAGAGAGCAGTACTTC
>-|-|TRBJ2-2|TRBV15
CATSREVTNTGELFF
TGTGCCACCAGCAGAGAGGTCACGAACACCGGGGAGCTGTTTTTT
>-|TRBD2|TRBJ2-7|TRBV7-6
CASSTLRTSGTYEQYF
TGTGCCAGCAGCACCTTACGGACTAGCGGAACCTACGAGCAGTACTTC
>few|-|TRBJ2-3|TRBV29-1
CSVERAGSTDTQYF
TGCAGCGTTGAAAGGGCCGGGTCCACAGATACGCAGTATTTT
>few|-|TRBJ2-4|TRBV29-1
CSVRTAKKNIQYF
TGCAGCGTCCGTACCGCAAAAAAAAACATTCAGTACTTC
>few|TRBD1|TRBJ1-2|TRBV6-5
CASRPDRDRVYGYTF
TGTGCCAGCAGACCGGACCGGGACAGGGTCTATGGCTACACCTTC
>-|TRBD1|TRBJ2-7|TRBV5-1
CASSPRTGEYEQYF
TGCGCCAGCAGCCCCCGGACAGGGGAATACGAGCAGTACTTC
>once|TRBD1|TRBJ2-7|TRBV27
CASSLGAMTGVEQYF
TGTGCCAGCAGTTTAGGGGCCATGACAGGGGTCGAGCAGTACTTC
>-|-|TRBJ2-3|TRBV7-2
CASSSFSGTAERDTQYF
TGTGCCAGCAGCTCGTTCTCCGGGACCGCTGAGAGAGATACGCAGTATTTT
>-|TRBD2|TRBJ2-3|TRBV29-1
CSVRGRATDTQYF
TGCAGCGTTCGGGGGAGGGCCACAGATACGCAGTATTTT
>-|TRBD2|TRBJ2-1|TRBV29-1
CSVEASLAGKNNEQFF
TGCAGCGTTGAAGCCAGCCTAGCGGGAAAAAACAATGAGCAGTTCTTC
>few|-|TRBJ2-1|TRBV29-1
CSAPLSGRNEQFF
TGCAGCGCCCCCTTGTCGGGGCGGAATGAGCAGTTCTTC
>few|-|TRBJ2-7|TRBV29-1
CSAVVPTPYEQYF
TGCAGCGCCGTGGTCCCAACGCCCTACGAGCAGTACTTC
>-|-|TRBJ1-1|TRBV27
CASGKPPGMTYTEAFF
TGTGCCAGCGGAAAACCTCCAGGTATGACCTACACTGAAGCTTTCTTT
>-|-|TRBJ2-1|TRBV9
CASSAELGSPFF
TGTGCCAGCAGCGCAGAGCTCGGGAGCCCGTTCTTC
>-|TRBD2|TRBJ2-7|TRBV4-1
CASSLREVYYEQYF
TGCGCCAGCAGCCTGCGGGAGGTCTACTACGAGCAGTACTTC
>few|TRBD2|TRBJ2-7|TRBV6-5
CASSYTTSGSAEQYF
TGTGCCAGCAGTTACACCACTAGCGGGAGCGCCGAGCAGTACTTC
>few|-|TRBJ1-3|TRBV7-8
CASSWAENTIYF
TGTGCCAGCAGCTGGGCAGAAAACACCATATATTTT
>medium-sized|TRBD1|TRBJ2-7|TRBV28
CASSENRGSTYEQYF
TGTGCCAGCAGTGAGAACAGGGGCTCAACCTACGAGCAGTACTTC
>-|-|TRBJ1-1|TRBV2
CASNPRGGMNTEAFF
TGTGCCAGCAATCCCCGGGGCGGGATGAACACTGAAGCTTTCTTT
>-|TRBD2|TRBJ2-5|TRBV11-1
CASSRLAGQETQYF
TGTGCCAGCAGCCGACTAGCGGGACAAGAGACCCAGTACTTC
>once|-|TRBJ2-7|TRBV28
CASGYLAGRNEQYF
TGTGCCAGTGGCTACTTGGCAGGGCGCAACGAGCAGTACTTC
>few|-|TRBJ2-7|TRBV29-1
CSVALGAQAYEQYF
TGCAGCGTCGCTCTGGGAGCCCAAGCCTACGAGCAGTACTTC
>few|TRBD1|TRBJ1-2|TRBV29-1
CSVSRGRLDGYTF
TGCAGCGTTTCCAGGGGGCGTCTGGATGGCTACACCTTC
>few|-|TRBJ2-1|TRBV7-6
CASSLVGDSGEQFF
TGTGCCAGCAGCTTAGTTGGCGACTCGGGTGAGCAGTTCTTC
>-|-|TRBJ2-5|TRBV2
CARSKGETQYF
TGTGCCAGAAGCAAGGGAGAGACCCAGTACTTC
>few|-|TRBJ1-1|TRBV30
CAWNRAGAATEAFF
TGTGCCTGGAACCGGGCGGGGGCCGCCACTGAAGCTTTCTTT
>-|TRBD2|TRBJ2-1|TRBV5-1
CASSGGLAYNEQFF
TGCGCCAGCAGCGGGGGACTAGCCTACAATGAGCAGTTCTTC
>-|-|TRBJ1-2|TRBV2
CARRGAGNYGYTF
TGTGCCAGAAGGGGCGCAGGAAACTATGGCTACACCTTC